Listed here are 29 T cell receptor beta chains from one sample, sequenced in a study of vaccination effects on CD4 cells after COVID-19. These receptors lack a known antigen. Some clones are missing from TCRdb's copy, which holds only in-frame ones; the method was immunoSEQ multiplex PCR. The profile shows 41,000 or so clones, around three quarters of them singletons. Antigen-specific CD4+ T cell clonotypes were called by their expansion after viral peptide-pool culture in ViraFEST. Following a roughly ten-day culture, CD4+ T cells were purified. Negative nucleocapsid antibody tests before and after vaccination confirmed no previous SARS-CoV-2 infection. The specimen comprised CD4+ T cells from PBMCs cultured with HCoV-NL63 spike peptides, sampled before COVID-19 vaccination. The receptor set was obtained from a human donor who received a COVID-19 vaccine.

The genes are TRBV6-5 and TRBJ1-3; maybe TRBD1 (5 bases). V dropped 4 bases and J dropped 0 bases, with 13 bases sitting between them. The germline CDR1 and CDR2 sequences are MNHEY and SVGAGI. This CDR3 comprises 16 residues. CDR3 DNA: TGTGCCAGCAGTTGGGGCCGAACAAGCTCTGGAAACACCATATATTTT. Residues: CASSWGRTSSGNTIYF.

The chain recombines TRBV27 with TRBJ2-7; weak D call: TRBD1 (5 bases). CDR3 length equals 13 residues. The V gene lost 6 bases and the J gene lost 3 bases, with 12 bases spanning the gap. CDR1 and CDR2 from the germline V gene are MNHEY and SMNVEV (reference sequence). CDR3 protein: CASRFRQSYEQYV. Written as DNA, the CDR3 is TGTGCCAGCAGATTCAGACAGAGCTACGAGCAGTACGTC.

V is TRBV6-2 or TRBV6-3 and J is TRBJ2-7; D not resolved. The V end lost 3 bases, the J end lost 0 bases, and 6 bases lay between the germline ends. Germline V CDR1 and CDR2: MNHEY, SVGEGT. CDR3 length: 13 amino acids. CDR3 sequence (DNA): TGTGCCAGCAGTTATCCGGGCTCCTACGAGCAGTACGTC. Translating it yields CASSYPGSYEQYV.

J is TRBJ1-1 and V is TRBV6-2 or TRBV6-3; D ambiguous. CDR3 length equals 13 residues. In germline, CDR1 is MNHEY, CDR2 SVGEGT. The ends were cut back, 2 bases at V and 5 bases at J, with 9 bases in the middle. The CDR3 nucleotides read TGTGCCAGCAGTTACACGATGGGTACTGAAGCTTTCTTT. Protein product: CASSYTMGTEAFF.

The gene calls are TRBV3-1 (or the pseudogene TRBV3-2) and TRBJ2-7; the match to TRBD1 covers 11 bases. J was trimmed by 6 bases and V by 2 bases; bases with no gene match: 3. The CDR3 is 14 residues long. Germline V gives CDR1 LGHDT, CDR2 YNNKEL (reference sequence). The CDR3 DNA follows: TGTGCCAGCAGCCAATCCGGGACAGGGGGCGAGCAGTACGTC. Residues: CASSQSGTGGEQYV.

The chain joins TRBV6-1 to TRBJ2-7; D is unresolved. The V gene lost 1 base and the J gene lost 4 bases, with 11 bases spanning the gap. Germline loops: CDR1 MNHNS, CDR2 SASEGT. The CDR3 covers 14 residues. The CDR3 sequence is CASSEGPTPYEQYV. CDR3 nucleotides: TGTGCCAGCAGTGAAGGGCCCACTCCATACGAGCAGTACGTC.

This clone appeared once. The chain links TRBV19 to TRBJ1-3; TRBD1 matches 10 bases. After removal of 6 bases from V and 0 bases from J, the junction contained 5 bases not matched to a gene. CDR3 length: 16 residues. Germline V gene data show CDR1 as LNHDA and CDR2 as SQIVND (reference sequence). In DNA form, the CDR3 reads TGTGCCAGTAGCAGGACAGGGGGGACCTCTGGAAACACCATATATTTT. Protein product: CASSRTGGTSGNTIYF.

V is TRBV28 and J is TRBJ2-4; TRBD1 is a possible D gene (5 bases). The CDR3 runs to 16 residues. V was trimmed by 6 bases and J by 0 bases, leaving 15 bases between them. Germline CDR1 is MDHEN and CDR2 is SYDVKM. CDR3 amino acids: CASSPTRQLAKNIQYF. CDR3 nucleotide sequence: TGTGCCAGCAGCCCCACAAGACAGCTAGCCAAAAACATTCAGTACTTC.

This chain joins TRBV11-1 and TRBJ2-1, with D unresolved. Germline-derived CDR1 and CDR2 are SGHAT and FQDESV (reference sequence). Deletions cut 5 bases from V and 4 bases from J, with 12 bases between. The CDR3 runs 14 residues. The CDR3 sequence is CASSADWNYNEQFF. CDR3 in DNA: TGTGCCAGCAGCGCCGACTGGAATTACAATGAGCAGTTCTTC.

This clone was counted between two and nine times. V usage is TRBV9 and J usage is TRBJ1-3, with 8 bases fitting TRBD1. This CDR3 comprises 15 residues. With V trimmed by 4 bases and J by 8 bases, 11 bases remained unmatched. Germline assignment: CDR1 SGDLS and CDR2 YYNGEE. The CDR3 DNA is TGTGCCAGCAGCAAGGACAGGGTCCTGGGAGACACCATATATTTT. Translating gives CASSKDRVLGDTIYF.

The CDR3 coding sequence is TGTGCCAGCAGCCAAGCCGGGCAGTCGAAAGAAAAACTGTTTTTT. Translation gives CASSQAGQSKEKLFF. The chain couples TRBV14 to TRBJ1-4; D is ambiguous. The CDR3 has 15 residues. Between the trimmed V and J ends, which lost 1 base and 8 bases, there was a span of 14 bases. Germline V gene lookup returns CDR1 SGHDN and CDR2 FVKESK.

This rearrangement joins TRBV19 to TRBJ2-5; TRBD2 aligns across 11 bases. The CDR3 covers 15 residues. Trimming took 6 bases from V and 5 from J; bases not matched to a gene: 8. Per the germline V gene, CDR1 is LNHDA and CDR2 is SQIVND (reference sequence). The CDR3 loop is CASSRSGGAGETQYF. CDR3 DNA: TGTGCCAGTAGCCGTAGCGGGGGGGCCGGGGAGACCCAGTACTTC.

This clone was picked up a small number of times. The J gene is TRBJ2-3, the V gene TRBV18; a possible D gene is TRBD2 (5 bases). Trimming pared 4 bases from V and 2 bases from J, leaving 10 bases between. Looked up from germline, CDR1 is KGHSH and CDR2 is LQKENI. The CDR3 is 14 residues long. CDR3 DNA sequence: TGTGCCAGCTCACTCGAGGACTCCACAGATACGCAGTATTTT. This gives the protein CASSLEDSTDTQYF.

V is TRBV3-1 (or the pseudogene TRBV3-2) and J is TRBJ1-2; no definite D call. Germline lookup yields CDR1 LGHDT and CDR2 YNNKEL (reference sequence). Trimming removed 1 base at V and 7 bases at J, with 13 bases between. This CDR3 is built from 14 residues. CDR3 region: CASSQGTESAGYTF. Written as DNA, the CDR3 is TGTGCCAGCAGCCAAGGTACAGAATCAGCTGGCTACACCTTC.

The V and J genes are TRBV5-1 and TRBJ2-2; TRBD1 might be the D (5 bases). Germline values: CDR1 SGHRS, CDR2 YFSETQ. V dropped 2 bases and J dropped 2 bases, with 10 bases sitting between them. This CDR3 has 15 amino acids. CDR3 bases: TGCGCCAGCAGCTTAGACAGTCCAAACACCGGGGAGCTGTTTTTT. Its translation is CASSLDSPNTGELFF.

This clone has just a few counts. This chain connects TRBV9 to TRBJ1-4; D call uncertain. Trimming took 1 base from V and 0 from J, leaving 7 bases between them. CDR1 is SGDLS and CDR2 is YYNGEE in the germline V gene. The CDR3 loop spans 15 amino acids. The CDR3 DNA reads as TGTGCCAGCAGCGTATCGGAGTCAACTAATGAAAAACTGTTTTTT. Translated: CASSVSESTNEKLFF.

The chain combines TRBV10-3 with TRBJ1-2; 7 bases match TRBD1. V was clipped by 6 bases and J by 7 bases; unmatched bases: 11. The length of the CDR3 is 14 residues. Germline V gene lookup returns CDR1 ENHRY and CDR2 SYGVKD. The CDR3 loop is CAISPDRESSGYTF. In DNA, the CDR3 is TGTGCCATCAGCCCCGACAGGGAGTCAAGTGGCTACACCTTC.

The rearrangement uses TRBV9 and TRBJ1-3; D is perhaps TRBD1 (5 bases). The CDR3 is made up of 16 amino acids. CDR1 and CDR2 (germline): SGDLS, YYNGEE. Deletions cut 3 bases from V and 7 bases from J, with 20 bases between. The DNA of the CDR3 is TGTGCCAGCAGCGATCGACAGTTCGGGATTGGGAACACCATATATTTT. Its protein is CASSDRQFGIGNTIYF. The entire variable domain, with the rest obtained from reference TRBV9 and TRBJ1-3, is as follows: DSGVTQTPKHLITATGQRVTLRCSPRSGDLSVYWYQQSLDQGLQFLIQYYNGEERAKGNILERFSAQQFPDLHSELNLSSLELGDSALYFCASSDRQFGIGNTIYFGEGSWLTVV.

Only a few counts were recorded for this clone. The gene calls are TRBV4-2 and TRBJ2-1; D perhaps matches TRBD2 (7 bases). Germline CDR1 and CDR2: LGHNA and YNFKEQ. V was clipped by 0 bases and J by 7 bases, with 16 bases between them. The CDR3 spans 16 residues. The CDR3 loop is CASSQDGGGAKNEQFF. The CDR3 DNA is TGTGCCAGCAGCCAAGACGGTGGGGGGGCCAAAAATGAGCAGTTCTTC.

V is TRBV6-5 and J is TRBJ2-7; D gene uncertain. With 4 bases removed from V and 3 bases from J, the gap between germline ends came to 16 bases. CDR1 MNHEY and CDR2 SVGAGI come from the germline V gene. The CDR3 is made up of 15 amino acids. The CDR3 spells CASSSTDTDRYEQYV. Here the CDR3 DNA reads TGTGCCAGCAGTTCCACCGACACAGACCGCTACGAGCAGTACGTC.

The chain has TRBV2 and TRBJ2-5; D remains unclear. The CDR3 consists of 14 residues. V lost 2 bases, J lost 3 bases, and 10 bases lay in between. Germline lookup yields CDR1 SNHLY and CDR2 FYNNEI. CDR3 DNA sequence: TGTGCCAGCAGTGAATTCGGCCGGGAAGAGACCCAGTACTTC. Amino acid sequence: CASSEFGREETQYF.

The chain's CDR3 is CASSILRDRGDNEQFF. The CDR3 DNA reads TGTGCCAGTAGTATACTACGCGACAGGGGTGACAATGAGCAGTTCTTC. This chain connects TRBV19 to TRBJ2-1, with TRBD1 identical over 8 bases. Germline V gene sequence: CDR1 LNHDA, CDR2 SQIVND (reference sequence). The V segment lost 2 bases and the J segment 5 bases; nucleotides outside the gene matches: 8. The CDR3 is 16 amino acids.

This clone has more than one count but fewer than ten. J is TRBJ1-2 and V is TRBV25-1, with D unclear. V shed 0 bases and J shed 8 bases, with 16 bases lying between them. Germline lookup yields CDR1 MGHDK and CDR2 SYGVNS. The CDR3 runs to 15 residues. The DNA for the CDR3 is TGTGCCAGCAGTGAATATCCCGAGACCATAGGGGGCTACACCTTC. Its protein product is CASSEYPETIGGYTF.

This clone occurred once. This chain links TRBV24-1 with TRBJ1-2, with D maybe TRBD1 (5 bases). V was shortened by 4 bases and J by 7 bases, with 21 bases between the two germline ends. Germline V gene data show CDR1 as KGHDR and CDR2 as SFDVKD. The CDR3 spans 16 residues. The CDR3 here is CATSESLTTGVGGYTF. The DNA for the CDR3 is TGTGCCACCAGTGAGTCTCTAACAACGGGGGTCGGTGGCTACACCTTC.

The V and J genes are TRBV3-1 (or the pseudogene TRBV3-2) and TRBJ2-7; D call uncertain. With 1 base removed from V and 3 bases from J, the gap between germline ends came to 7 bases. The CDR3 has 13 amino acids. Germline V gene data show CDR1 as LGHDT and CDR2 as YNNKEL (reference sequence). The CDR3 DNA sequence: TGTGCCAGCAGCCAAGGAGACGGCTACGAGCAGTACGTC. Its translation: CASSQGDGYEQYV.

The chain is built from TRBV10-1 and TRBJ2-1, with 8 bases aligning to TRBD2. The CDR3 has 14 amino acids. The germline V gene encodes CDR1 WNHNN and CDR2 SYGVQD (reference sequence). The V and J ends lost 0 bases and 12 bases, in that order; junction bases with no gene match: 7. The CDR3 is CASSESNFRGGQFF. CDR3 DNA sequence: TGCGCCAGCAGTGAGTCGAATTTTCGGGGGGGGCAGTTCTTC.

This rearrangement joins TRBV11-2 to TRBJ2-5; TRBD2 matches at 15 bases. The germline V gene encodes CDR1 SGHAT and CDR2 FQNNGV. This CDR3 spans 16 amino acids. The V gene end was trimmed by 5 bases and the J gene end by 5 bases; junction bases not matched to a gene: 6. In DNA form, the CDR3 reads TGTGCCAGCAGCCCTGGACTAGCGGGGGGGCGGGAGACCCAGTACTTC. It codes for CASSPGLAGGRETQYF.

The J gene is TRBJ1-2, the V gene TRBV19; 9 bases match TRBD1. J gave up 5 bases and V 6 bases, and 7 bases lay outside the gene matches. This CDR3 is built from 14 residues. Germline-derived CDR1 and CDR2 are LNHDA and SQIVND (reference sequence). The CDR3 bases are TGTGCCAGTAGAACTTATGGGACAGGGTATGGCTACACCTTC. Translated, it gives CASRTYGTGYGYTF.

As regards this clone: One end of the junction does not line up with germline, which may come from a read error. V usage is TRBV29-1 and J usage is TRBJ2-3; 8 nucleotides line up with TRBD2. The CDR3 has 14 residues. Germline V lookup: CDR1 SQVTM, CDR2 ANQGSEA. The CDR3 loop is CSAEAGASTDTQYF. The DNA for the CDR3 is TGCAGCGCTGAAGCGGGGGCTAGCACAGATACGCAGTATTTT.